The 32 T cell receptor beta chains given below trace back to one sample, sequenced in a study of cytomegalovirus exposure and HLA in healthy donors. PCR employed 60 Vbeta and 13 Jbeta primers. Assay: immunoSEQ multiplex PCR; the TCRdb copy retains only in-frame clones and omits some. The data hold tens of thousands of clones, with about three quarters observed a single time. The sequenced sample was PBMCs. Receptors originate from a woman between 35 and 50 years old in good health and CMV-seropositive.

V gene TRBV5-1 combines with J gene TRBJ2-7; tentatively, D is TRBD2 (6 bases). Germline values: CDR1 SGHRS, CDR2 YFSETQ. Trimming shortened V by 1 base and J by 0 bases, and 11 bases separated the two germline ends. The CDR3 runs 15 residues. The CDR3 nucleotides read TGCGCCAGCAGCTTGATGGCGGGGAGCTCCTACGAGCAGTACTTC. Protein sequence: CASSLMAGSSYEQYF.

The rearrangement links TRBV5-1 to TRBJ2-1; 9 nucleotides agree with TRBD2. The CDR3 loop spans 17 amino acids. Germline loops: CDR1 SGHRS, CDR2 YFSETQ. J lost 7 bases, V lost 1 base, and 12 bases had no gene match. The DNA for the CDR3 is TGCGCCAGCAGCTTGACAGGGTTTAGCGGGAGAAGGAATGAGCAGTTCTTC. It codes for CASSLTGFSGRRNEQFF.

The CDR3 region is CASSFVGQGYEQYF. For the CDR3, the DNA is TGTGCCAGCAGCTTCGTAGGACAGGGATACGAGCAGTACTTC. The chain employs TRBV5-4 and TRBJ2-7; 8 bases fit TRBD1. CDR3 length: 14 amino acids. Germline V gene sequence: CDR1 SGHNT, CDR2 YYREEE (reference sequence). Trimming removed 2 bases from V and 4 bases from J; junction bases left unmatched: 5.

This chain links TRBV2 with TRBJ1-4, with D possibly TRBD1 on 6 matching bases. V was pared by 5 bases and J by 11 bases, with 15 bases between. From germline, CDR1 is SNHLY and CDR2 FYNNEI. This CDR3 comprises 13 residues. The CDR3 bases are TGTGCCAGCAGTTCGGACCGTCAGGGGAAACTGTTTTTT. This translates into CASSSDRQGKLFF. Variable domain in full (rest from reference TRBV2 and TRBJ1-4): EPEVTQTPSHQVTQMGQEVILRCVPISNHLYFYWYRQILGQKVEFLVSFYNNEISEKSEIFDDQFSVERPDGSNFTLKIRSTKLEDSAMYFCASSSDRQGKLFFGSGTQLSVL.

The chain combines TRBV11-2 with TRBJ2-1; 9 bases are a match to TRBD2. Germline V lookup: CDR1 SGHAT, CDR2 FQNNGV. The CDR3 is 14 amino acids. The junction had 5 bases not matched to a gene; V was cut back by 4 bases and J by 7 bases. CDR3 loop: CASSWDSGRNEQFF. The CDR3 DNA sequence: TGTGCCAGCAGCTGGGATAGCGGGAGAAATGAGCAGTTCTTC. The variable domain in full, completed from reference TRBV11-2 and TRBJ2-1, reads EAGVAQSPRYKIIEKRQSVAFWCNPISGHATLYWYQQILGQGPKLLIQFQNNGVVDDSQLPKDRFSAERLKGVDSTLKIQPAKLEDSAVYLCASSWDSGRNEQFFGPGTRLTVL.

The rearrangement joins TRBV6-4 to TRBJ1-2, with 9 positions matching TRBD1. Trimming took 5 bases from V and 4 from J; bases not matched to a gene: 5. CDR3 length: 14 amino acids. Germline V gene sequence: CDR1 MRHNA, CDR2 SNTAGT. The CDR3 DNA reads as TGTGCCAGCAGTCCGGGACAGGGTTTCTATGGCTACACCTTC. Encoded protein: CASSPGQGFYGYTF.

The chain couples TRBV25-1 to TRBJ2-3; 8 positions agree with TRBD2. The junction had 6 bases not matched to a gene; V was cut back by 3 bases and J by 4 bases. Looked up from germline, CDR1 is MGHDK and CDR2 is SYGVNS. The CDR3 loop spans 15 amino acids. The CDR3 is CASSDLGRGADTQYF. As DNA, the CDR3 is TGTGCCAGCAGTGACCTCGGGCGGGGGGCAGATACGCAGTATTTT.

The rearrangement uses TRBV19 and TRBJ2-3, with no clear D. This CDR3 spans 16 amino acids. The germline V and J ends were trimmed by 1 base and 0 bases, with 11 bases remaining between them. Germline lookup yields CDR1 LNHDA and CDR2 SQIVND (reference sequence). The chain's CDR3 is CASSIGVQTSTDTQYF. The CDR3 coding sequence is TGTGCCAGTAGTATAGGGGTCCAGACTAGCACAGATACGCAGTATTTT.

The chain has TRBV5-1 and TRBJ2-7, with 7 bases matching TRBD2. The trim removed 4 bases at V and 6 bases at J, leaving 10 bases unmatched. This CDR3 region has 14 residues. Germline CDR1 reads SGHRS; CDR2 reads YFSETQ. The CDR3 is CASSLGGGEAEQYF. The CDR3 nucleotides are TGCGCCAGCAGCCTGGGTGGGGGGGAGGCCGAGCAGTACTTC.

The chain employs TRBV9 and TRBJ2-2; 7 positions match TRBD2. This CDR3 region has 17 residues. J gave up 3 bases and V 0 bases, and 8 bases lay outside the gene matches. From germline, CDR1 is SGDLS and CDR2 YYNGEE. The DNA of the CDR3 is TGTGCCAGCAGCGTAGGGGAAGCGGGGTTTGACACCGGGGAGCTGTTTTTT. Its protein is CASSVGEAGFDTGELFF.

J is TRBJ1-2 and V is TRBV15; D may be TRBD1 (5 bases). Per the germline V gene, CDR1 is LNHNV and CDR2 is YYDKDF (reference sequence). This CDR3 is built from 17 residues. V was shortened by 2 bases and J by 5 bases, with 21 bases between the two germline ends. Here the CDR3 DNA reads TGTGCCACCAGCAGACCCTTAACCCTCGAACAGGCTTATGGCTACACCTTC. Protein sequence: CATSRPLTLEQAYGYTF.

The chain joins TRBV5-1 to TRBJ1-1, with D possibly being TRBD1 (6 bases). V dropped 1 base and J dropped 1 base, with 8 bases sitting between them. Germline V gene lookup returns CDR1 SGHRS and CDR2 YFSETQ. CDR3 size: 14 residues. CDR3 nucleotides: TGCGCCAGCAGCTTGACAGGGCAGAACACTGAAGCTTTCTTT. Its translation: CASSLTGQNTEAFF.

The chain links TRBV10-3 to TRBJ1-2; possibly TRBD1 for D (5 bases). Germline V gives CDR1 ENHRY, CDR2 SYGVKD. Trimming took off 0 bases at V and 4 bases at J, with 9 bases between the two ends. The CDR3 has 14 residues. CDR3: CAISESGGAYGYTF. CDR3 coding DNA: TGTGCCATCAGTGAGTCAGGAGGGGCCTATGGCTACACCTTC.

The chain couples TRBV5-1 to TRBJ1-3; 8 nucleotides match TRBD1. The length of the CDR3 is 14 residues. Germline CDR1 is SGHRS and CDR2 is YFSETQ. The ends lost 4 bases at V and 3 bases at J; junction bases unmatched: 3. In DNA form, the CDR3 reads TGCGCCAGCAGCCCACAGGGGGATGGAAACACCATATATTTT. This codes for CASSPQGDGNTIYF.

The gene calls are TRBV5-3 and TRBJ2-1; 8 bases fit TRBD2. TRBV5-3 is noted as an ORF with a role that remains uncertain. V gave up 4 bases and J gave up 9 bases; unmatched junction bases: 12. The CDR3 totals 15 residues. This CDR3 is CARSAPGLVLSEQFF. The CDR3 bases are TGTGCCAGAAGCGCACCGGGACTAGTTCTCAGTGAGCAGTTCTTC.

The rearrangement joins TRBV6-4 to TRBJ2-2; maybe TRBD2 (5 bases). Trimming removed 6 bases at V and 6 bases at J, with 8 bases between. CDR3 length equals 12 residues. Germline loops: CDR1 MRHNA, CDR2 SNTAGT. The DNA of the CDR3 is TGTGCCAGCAGCCGGCGGGCCGGGGAGCTGTTTTTT. Amino acids: CASSRRAGELFF.

The CDR3 region is CASSNRDTDTQYF. CDR3 nucleotide sequence: TGTGCCAGTAGTAACAGGGACACAGATACGCAGTATTTT. V and J are TRBV19 and TRBJ2-3; the D gene is possibly TRBD1 (6 bases). Trimming removed 4 bases at V and 2 bases at J, with 7 bases between. This CDR3 has 13 amino acids. Germline CDR1 LNHDA, CDR2 SQIVND (reference sequence).

The chain has TRBV5-1 and TRBJ2-7; TRBD1 is a possible D gene (6 bases). This CDR3 comprises 13 residues. Germline V gene sequence: CDR1 SGHRS, CDR2 YFSETQ. V lost 4 bases, J lost 2 bases, and 10 bases lay in between. CDR3 sequence: CASSGDITYEQYF. The CDR3 region has the DNA TGCGCCAGCAGCGGGGACATCACCTACGAGCAGTACTTC. The variable domain in full, completed from reference TRBV5-1 and TRBJ2-7, reads KAGVTQTPRYLIKTRGQQVTLSCSPISGHRSVSWYQQTPGQGLQFLFEYFSETQRNKGNFPGRFSGRQFSNSRSEMNVSTLELGDSALYLCASSGDITYEQYFGPGTRLTVT.

Notes on this clone: Because the CDR3 is missing its conserved closing phenylalanine or tryptophan, this is likely a read error. It is unclear where the CDR3 begins or ends on the DNA, so no DNA is shown, and the CDR3 is as TCRdb lists it. V gene TRBV21-1 combines with J gene TRBJ1-3; the table calls TRBD1, which could not be checked here. TRBV21-1 is designated a pseudogene. The CDR3 contains 16 residues when both ends are counted. CDR3 in amino acids: CASSKSDRDSGNTIYS.

The chain links TRBV12-5 to TRBJ1-4, with 11 bases identical to TRBD1. Looked up from germline, CDR1 is LGHNT and CDR2 is FRNRAP. The CDR3 is 15 residues long. V shed 5 bases, J shed 7 bases, and the junction held 6 bases outside the gene matches. The CDR3, as DNA: TGTGCTAGTGGTATCTCAGGGACAGGGGGTGAAAAACTGTTTTTT. Protein product: CASGISGTGGEKLFF.

The J gene is TRBJ1-3, the V gene TRBV27; tentative D call: TRBD1 (5 bases). This CDR3 spans 16 amino acids. Germline values: CDR1 MNHEY, CDR2 SMNVEV (reference sequence). The ends were cut back, 2 bases at V and 2 bases at J, with 13 bases in the middle. The CDR3: CASSLSAGEAGNTIYF. CDR3 bases: TGTGCCAGCAGTTTAAGTGCGGGGGAAGCTGGAAACACCATATATTTT.

In its sample, this clone was seen a few times. This chain links TRBV4-2 with TRBJ2-5, with TRBD2 matching over 14 bases. The germline gives CDR1 LGHNA, CDR2 YNFKEQ. This CDR3 is 17 amino acids long. Trimming cost V 4 bases and J 5 bases; bases outside gene matches: 9. CDR3 amino acids: CASSRPRGTSGSETQYF. The CDR3 nucleotides are TGTGCCAGCAGCCGCCCCCGAGGGACTAGCGGGAGTGAGACCCAGTACTTC.

The chain is built from TRBV5-8 and TRBJ2-3, with unresolved D. The CDR3 has 15 amino acids. Germline V gives CDR1 SGHTS, CDR2 YDEGEE. V lost 3 bases to trimming and J lost 0 bases, with 11 bases between them. The CDR3 is CASSSWQSSTDTQYF. The DNA of the CDR3 is TGTGCCAGCAGCTCGTGGCAGTCTAGCACAGATACGCAGTATTTT.

The rearrangement joins TRBV30 to TRBJ2-2, with 16 bases lining up with TRBD2. Germline CDR1 and CDR2: GTSNPN and SVGIG (reference sequence). This CDR3 has 19 residues. The junction had 14 bases not matched to a gene; V was cut back by 7 bases and J by 3 bases. The CDR3 protein is CALWEPGLAGGPHTGELFF. For the CDR3, the DNA is TGTGCCTTGTGGGAGCCGGGACTAGCGGGAGGGCCCCACACCGGGGAGCTGTTTTTT.

This rearrangement joins TRBV4-3 to TRBJ1-4; D is possibly TRBD1 (6 bases). Germline lookup yields CDR1 LGHNA and CDR2 YSLEER. Trimming left V 0 bases short and J 5 bases short, with 16 bases between. The CDR3 length is 17 residues. In DNA form, the CDR3 reads TGCGCCAGCAGCCAAGATTCGGGGGCGCGGGGGAATGAAAAACTGTTTTTT. It codes for CASSQDSGARGNEKLFF.

The rearrangement uses TRBV4-3 and TRBJ2-1; a possible D gene is TRBD2 (5 bases). Per the germline V gene, CDR1 is LGHNA and CDR2 is YSLEER. CDR3 length: 15 amino acids. V lost 4 bases to trimming and J lost 0 bases, with 10 bases between them. The CDR3 here is CASSLSGSSYNEQFF. Written as DNA, the CDR3 is TGCGCCAGCAGCCTTTCGGGGAGCTCCTACAATGAGCAGTTCTTC.

This chain joins TRBV28 and TRBJ1-2, with 7 bases lining up with TRBD1. Per germline, CDR1 MDHEN and CDR2 SYDVKM. Trimming at V came to 11 bases and at J to 5 bases, leaving 8 bases not matched to a gene. The CDR3 is made up of 12 amino acids. CDR3 in DNA: TGTGCCGCCGGCAGGGGGGAATATGGCTACACCTTC. Protein: CAAGRGEYGYTF.

CDR3 sequence (DNA): TGTGCCTGGAAGGAGAGTGGGAACACTGAAGCTTTCTTT. Protein sequence: CAWKESGNTEAFF. The chain links TRBV30 to TRBJ1-1; the D is unclear. Trimming cost V 4 bases and J 1 base, with 10 bases left between them. This CDR3 region has 13 residues. Germline CDR1 GTSNPN, CDR2 SVGIG (reference sequence).

V usage is TRBV5-1 and J usage is TRBJ2-3, with a weak D call TRBD2 (6 bases). Germline V gives CDR1 SGHRS, CDR2 YFSETQ. The CDR3 runs to 16 residues. The V gene lost 4 bases and the J gene lost 0 bases, with 15 bases spanning the gap. CDR3: CASSAGLGLSTDTQYF. CDR3 DNA sequence: TGCGCCAGCAGCGCGGGGCTCGGACTAAGCACAGATACGCAGTATTTT.

This rearrangement joins TRBV19 to TRBJ1-1; D unclear. There are 15 residues in the CDR3. V was pared by 1 base and J by 1 base, with 10 bases between. Germline V CDR1 and CDR2: LNHDA, SQIVND (reference sequence). The CDR3 loop is CASSIAARTNTEAFF. In nucleotides, the CDR3 is TGTGCCAGTAGTATAGCCGCCAGAACGAACACTGAAGCTTTCTTT.

Here the CDR3 reads CAGRDRGYEQYF. For the CDR3, the DNA is TGTGCCGGGCGGGACAGGGGATACGAGCAGTACTTC. J is TRBJ2-7 and V is TRBV5-8, with 10 bases lining up with TRBD1. This CDR3 is 12 amino acids long. With V trimmed by 10 bases and J by 4 bases, 5 bases remained unmatched. Germline V lookup: CDR1 SGHTS, CDR2 YDEGEE.

This clone has a handful of counts. The chain employs TRBV14 and TRBJ1-2; D perhaps matches TRBD1 (6 bases). V was cut by 1 base and J by 6 bases, with 15 bases left in between. The CDR3 has 15 amino acids. In germline, CDR1 is SGHDN, CDR2 FVKESK. The DNA of the CDR3 is TGTGCCAGCAGCCAAGCTGGGACACCTGGACATGGCTACACCTTC. Translating it yields CASSQAGTPGHGYTF.